The 21 T cell receptor beta chains presented below share a single source sample, sequenced in a study of regulatory T cells in long-lasting Graves disease. HTBI primers from iRepertoire and Arm-PCR of CDR3 regions yielded the TCR beta libraries. Each CDR3 protein gets one entry after TCRdb re-called the multiplex PCR reads with MiXCR. The table records about 300,000 distinct CDR3 sequences, approximately 20% of them present only once. Time point of the sample: newly diagnosed GD, antithyroid drugs for less than 3 months. The TCR library used RNA extracted from PBMCs. The starting material was peripheral blood mononuclear cells (PBMCs), obtained at new diagnosis, from a patient treated with antithyroid drugs. Receptors were obtained from a female donor with Graves disease.

This clonotype has ten or more counts. The chain has TRBV28 and TRBJ2-6; no clear D. Trimming left V 5 bases short and J 0 bases short, with 11 bases between. The germline V gene encodes CDR1 MDHEN and CDR2 SYDVKM. The length of the CDR3 is 16 residues. CDR3 nucleotide sequence: TGTGCCAGCAGTAATATAGCCCCCTCTGGGGCCAACGTCCTGACTTTC. As protein: CASSNIAPSGANVLTF.

This clonotype has at least ten counts. The V gene is TRBV12-5, the J gene TRBJ2-2, with D perhaps matching TRBD1 (6 bases). Deletions cut 6 bases from V and 6 bases from J, with 23 bases between. The V gene's germline CDR1 is LGHNT and CDR2 FRNRAP. The CDR3 runs 17 residues. Written as DNA, the CDR3 is TGTGCTAGTGGGGAACAACCGCCAGGCTGGGGGCCCGGGGAGCTGTTTTTT. It yields the protein CASGEQPPGWGPGELFF.

This clonotype came up many times. The chain carries TRBV12-3 or TRBV12-4 and TRBJ2-1; 8 nucleotides align to TRBD2. The V and J ends lost 7 bases and 1 base, in that order; junction bases with no gene match: 9. The CDR3 spans 16 residues. The CDR3 loop reads CASTLPAGASYNEQFF. Here the CDR3 DNA reads TGTGCCAGCACCCTCCCAGCGGGAGCATCCTACAATGAGCAGTTCTTC.

A word on this clonotype: A far larger clone is one base from this, pointing to a likely read error. V and J are TRBV2 and TRBJ2-3; TRBD2 matches at 10 bases. The DNA end favors TRBJ2-7, so the J call may be wrong. The germline CDR1 and CDR2 sequences are SNHLY and FYNNEI. The CDR3 runs 13 residues. CDR3 amino acids: CATRTSGYNEQYF. CDR3 nucleotide sequence: TGTGCCACCAGGACTAGCGGCTACAATGAGCAGTACTTC.

This clonotype has just a few counts. The V gene is TRBV11-2, the J gene TRBJ2-7; 9 nucleotides agree with TRBD1. This CDR3 is built from 17 residues. Per germline, CDR1 SGHAT and CDR2 FQNNGV. Unmatched junction bases numbered 10, after V lost 1 base and J lost 3 bases. CDR3 sequence: CASSLAQVTGGNYEQYF. The CDR3 nucleotides are TGTGCCAGCAGCTTAGCGCAGGTGACAGGGGGTAACTACGAGCAGTACTTC.

This clonotype was observed many times. V gene TRBV3-1 combines with J gene TRBJ1-3, with D maybe TRBD1 (5 bases). Germline V gene lookup returns CDR1 LGHDT and CDR2 YNNKEL (reference sequence). V was pared by 3 bases and J by 8 bases, with 17 bases between. There are 15 residues in the CDR3. CDR3 sequence: CASSHTGTWGYTIYF. The CDR3 bases are TGTGCCAGCAGCCATACCGGGACCTGGGGTTACACCATATATTTT. The full variable domain, rest sourced from reference TRBV3-1 and TRBJ1-3, is DTAVSQTPKYLVTQMGNDKSIKCEQNLGHDTMYWYKQDSKKFLKIMFSYNNKELIINETVPNRFSPKSPDKAHLNLHINSLELGDSAVYFCASSHTGTWGYTIYFGEGSWLTVV.

This clonotype was counted ten times or more. The chain carries TRBV9 and TRBJ2-1; either TRBD1 or TRBD2 may fit D (6 bases each). With 0 bases removed from V and 8 bases from J, the gap between germline ends came to 18 bases. The CDR3 loop spans 16 amino acids. In germline, CDR1 is SGDLS, CDR2 YYNGEE. This CDR3 reads CASSVAASGGQYEQFF. The CDR3 DNA is TGTGCCAGCAGCGTAGCAGCTAGTGGGGGGCAGTATGAGCAGTTCTTC.

The V call is TRBV4-1, the J call TRBJ2-1, with a weak D call TRBD2 (6 bases). This CDR3 comprises 18 residues. Germline CDR1 and CDR2: MGHRA and YSYEKL. V was clipped by 1 base and J by 3 bases, with 19 bases between them. In DNA, the CDR3 is TGCGCCAGCAGCCAAGTAAGGGGCGGGATAATTTTCTACAATGAGCAGTTCTTC. This codes for CASSQVRGGIIFYNEQFF.

This clonotype was found many times. This chain joins TRBV2 and TRBJ1-6; D is ambiguous. Germline CDR1 and CDR2: SNHLY and FYNNEI. The CDR3 runs to 12 residues. Trimming shortened V by 3 bases and J by 8 bases, and 5 bases separated the two germline ends. This CDR3 is CASSEGYSPLHF. The CDR3 nucleotides are TGTGCCAGCAGTGAGGGGTATTCACCCCTCCACTTT.

This clonotype was detected many times. The rearrangement joins TRBV7-8 to TRBJ2-7, with D possibly being TRBD2 (6 bases). V was cut by 3 bases and J by 4 bases, with 13 bases left in between. The CDR3 length is 14 residues. Germline V gene sequence: CDR1 SGHVS, CDR2 FQNEAQ. This chain's CDR3 is CASSLSGDAYEQYF. The CDR3, as DNA: TGTGCCAGCAGCTTGTCGGGGGATGCTTACGAGCAGTACTTC.

The chain is built from TRBV29-1 and TRBJ2-7; D call uncertain. The CDR3 is made up of 11 amino acids. Trimming removed 4 bases from V and 6 bases from J, with 10 bases in between. CDR1 is SQVTM and CDR2 is ANQGSEA in the germline V gene. The CDR3: CSVVNVGEQYF. The CDR3 region has the DNA TGCAGCGTTGTTAATGTGGGCGAGCAGTACTTC.

Points on this clonotype: A far larger clone is a single base away, which makes a read error likely. This chain uses TRBV11-3 with TRBJ1-2; perhaps TRBD1 as D (5 bases). The germline gives CDR1 SGHNT, CDR2 YENEEA. The CDR3 spans 14 residues. The CDR3 spells CVSSARQQNYGYTF. The CDR3, as DNA: TGTGTCAGCAGTGCGAGACAGCAAAACTATGGCTACACCTTC.

This rearrangement joins TRBV2 to TRBJ2-5; D is uncertain. The CDR3 is 14 residues long. V gave up 7 bases and J gave up 2 bases, with 14 bases separating them. Germline CDR1 SNHLY, CDR2 FYNNEI. The CDR3 sequence: CASTPDGSQETQYF. CDR3 nucleotide sequence: TGTGCCAGCACTCCGGACGGTTCTCAAGAGACCCAGTACTTC.

This clonotype was picked up many times. Germline is not matched at one junction end, which may reflect a read error. The gene calls are TRBV28 and TRBJ1-2; TRBD1 might be the D (5 bases). The CDR3 totals 16 residues. From germline, CDR1 is MDHEN and CDR2 SYDVKM. CDR3 sequence reads: CASSLGGVTRPYDYTF. DNA for the CDR3: TGTGCCAGCAGTTTGGGGGGGGTGACGCGGCCGTATGACTACACCTTC.

A few counts support this clonotype. The J gene is TRBJ1-3, the V gene TRBV6-1; D is perhaps TRBD1 (6 bases). The CDR3 is made up of 14 amino acids. Germline values: CDR1 MNHNS, CDR2 SASEGT. Trimming removed 8 bases at V and 0 bases at J, with 11 bases between. The CDR3 here is CASHRDNSGNTIYF. As DNA, the CDR3 is TGTGCCAGCCACAGGGACAACTCTGGAAACACCATATATTTT.

V is TRBV4-2 and J is TRBJ1-1; D gene ambiguous. V was pared by 1 base and J by 4 bases, with 16 bases between. Germline-derived CDR1 and CDR2 are LGHNA and YNFKEQ. The CDR3 contains 16 residues. The CDR3 DNA sequence: TGTGCCAGCAGCCAAGTCATGGCTAAGGGCGGCACTGAAGCTTTCTTT. Protein: CASSQVMAKGGTEAFF.

J is TRBJ2-7 and V is TRBV25-1; D tentatively fits TRBD1 or TRBD2 (5 bases each). The CDR3 is made up of 15 amino acids. Germline loops: CDR1 MGHDK, CDR2 SYGVNS. The V end lost 6 bases, the J end lost 1 base, and 16 bases lay between the germline ends. As DNA, the CDR3 is TGTGCCAGCAGCCAAAATCGGGGCGGGTCCTACGAGCAGTACTTC. Translating gives CASSQNRGGSYEQYF.

This chain joins TRBV2 and TRBJ2-3; TRBD2 agrees at 15 bases. Germline V CDR1 and CDR2: SNHLY, FYNNEI. J gave up 4 bases and V 6 bases, and 5 bases lay outside the gene matches. CDR3 length: 16 residues. CDR3 residues: CASRLGLAGGPDTQYF. The CDR3 DNA reads as TGTGCCAGCAGACTCGGACTAGCGGGAGGGCCAGATACGCAGTATTTT.

This clonotype was recorded many times. It may be a read error: a sequence one base away is much more abundant. This chain connects TRBV12-3 or TRBV12-4 to TRBJ1-1; TRBD1 aligns across 9 bases. The CDR3 spans 15 residues. In nucleotides, the CDR3 is TGTGTCAGCAGCCCGGGACAGGGACTGAACACTGAAGCTTTCTTT. Its protein product is CVSSPGQGLNTEAFF.

The chain couples TRBV11-3 to TRBJ2-1; D is uncertain. Trimming shortened V by 5 bases and J by 5 bases, and 13 bases separated the two germline ends. The CDR3 contains 14 residues. The germline V gene has CDR1 SGHNT and CDR2 YENEEA. The CDR3, as DNA: TGTGCCAGCAGCACCTCATTGGAGCACAATGAGCAGTTCTTC. It yields the protein CASSTSLEHNEQFF.

There are many counts of this clonotype. The chain couples TRBV4-2 to TRBJ2-7, with TRBD2 identical over 11 bases. Germline V gives CDR1 LGHNA, CDR2 YNFKEQ. The CDR3 extends over 15 amino acids. With V trimmed by 8 bases and J by 0 bases, 6 bases remained unmatched. For the CDR3, the DNA is TGTGCCAGCGGAAAGGGACTAGCGGCCTCCTACGAGCAGTACTTC. Encoded protein: CASGKGLAASYEQYF.